The T cell receptor (beta chain) under discussion was sequenced for a study of T cell repertoires in cytomegalovirus infection. Background on the study: From public TCR beta signatures came an indication of both CMV infection and matching HLA type.

Study observations and caveats: Of the TCR beta families, the public ones yielded a cumulative frequency that identified carriers of CMV plus the relevant HLA.

In regard to this clonotype: What it binds is unknown.

CDR3 length: 12 amino acids. V was pared by 4 bases and J by 8 bases, with 9 bases between. Germline loops: CDR1 SGHVS, CDR2 FNYEAQ. Each CDR3 protein gets one entry after TCRdb re-called the reads with MiXCR. The sample shows more than 350,000 distinct CDR3 sequences, about a third of them seen only once. This chain joins TRBV7-6 and TRBJ2-1; maybe TRBD2 (6 bases). Material: PBMCs. The receptor's source is a human donor in good health (CMV status not recorded). Some clones in this sample may be carry-over from other donors' samples. The CDR3: CASSSRGDEQFF. The DNA for the CDR3 is TGTGCCAGCAGCTCCCGCGGGGATGAGCAGTTCTTC.